Shown below are 13 T cell receptor beta chains from a single sample sequenced in a study of cytomegalovirus exposure and HLA in healthy donors. PCR was performed using 60 Vbeta and 13 Jbeta primers. TCRdb's copy holds only in-frame clones and misses some; the assay was immunoSEQ multiplex PCR. Counted here are around 190,000 clones, around three quarters occurring once; the ten biggest clones make up under 2%. Sequenced input: PBMCs. The receptor set was obtained from a man aged 25 to 40 in good health and CMV-seronegative.

The rearrangement joins TRBV21-1 to TRBJ2-7; the DNA was not used to check the table's D call, TRBD1. TRBV21-1 is deemed a pseudogene. The CDR3 has 17 residues. The CDR3 DNA follows: TGTGCCAGCAGCCTCCCGGGTGATCCGGGACATTCCTACGAGCAGTACTTC. It yields the protein CASSLPGDPGHSYEQYF.

The rearrangement joins TRBV29-1 to TRBJ2-1; 14 bases are shared with TRBD2. Germline V gives CDR1 SQVTM, CDR2 ANQGSEA. V lost 6 bases and J lost 9; bases outside the gene matches: 10. The CDR3 runs to 15 residues. The CDR3 nucleotides are TGCAGCGTCACCCCGGGGACTAGCGGGAGTAGTGAGCAGTTCTTC. As protein: CSVTPGTSGSSEQFF.

The chain has TRBV2 and TRBJ2-1; D not resolved. Trimming removed 2 bases from V and 8 bases from J, with 19 bases in between. The germline gives CDR1 SNHLY, CDR2 FYNNEI. CDR3 length: 16 amino acids. The CDR3 loop is CASSELLFPTVDEQFF. The CDR3 nucleotides are TGTGCCAGCAGTGAACTTTTGTTTCCCACAGTCGATGAGCAGTTCTTC. The complete variable domain, with remaining parts taken from reference TRBV2 and TRBJ2-1, reads EPEVTQTPSHQVTQMGQEVILRCVPISNHLYFYWYRQILGQKVEFLVSFYNNEISEKSEIFDDQFSVERPDGSNFTLKIRSTKLEDSAMYFCASSELLFPTVDEQFFGPGTRLTVL.

CDR3 sequence reads: CASSASNGAGWKAGELFF. The CDR3 DNA reads TGTGCCAGTAGTGCCTCAAATGGTGCGGGATGGAAGGCCGGGGAGCTGTTTTTT. The chain links TRBV19 to TRBJ2-2; D perhaps matches TRBD2 (6 bases). The CDR3 has 18 amino acids. Germline CDR1 is LNHDA and CDR2 is SQIVND (reference sequence). Trimming cost V 5 bases and J 6 bases, with 25 bases left between them.

This rearrangement joins TRBV10-2 to TRBJ1-6; 11 bases are shared with TRBD1. The CDR3 is 15 residues long. V lost 1 base and J lost 8; bases outside the gene matches: 1. Germline V gene data show CDR1 as WSHSY and CDR2 as SAAADI. CDR3 residues: CASSEWGQGDSPLHF. CDR3 nucleotides: TGCGCCAGCAGTGAGTGGGGACAGGGGGATTCACCCCTCCACTTT.

The chain carries TRBV10-3 and TRBJ2-3, with TRBD2 matching 11 bases. Germline V gives CDR1 ENHRY, CDR2 SYGVKD. The CDR3 is 19 residues long. The V and J ends lost 2 bases and 0 bases, in that order; junction bases with no gene match: 10. As DNA, the CDR3 is TGTGCCATCAGTGAGGGAGGGGGACTAGCGGACCCTAGCACAGATACGCAGTATTTT. Its protein is CAISEGGGLADPSTDTQYF.

V is TRBV11-1 and J is TRBJ2-2; possibly TRBD1 for D (6 bases). Germline lookup yields CDR1 SGHAT and CDR2 FQDESV (reference sequence). The CDR3 totals 15 residues. Trimming removed 2 bases at V and 7 bases at J, with 14 bases between. The CDR3, as DNA: TGTGCCAGCAGCTTAAGGACAGCTCTCATCGGGGAGCTGTTTTTT. Its protein product is CASSLRTALIGELFF.

This chain connects TRBV27 to TRBJ1-1; weak D call: TRBD1 (5 bases). The V and J ends lost 1 base and 5 bases respectively, with 11 bases between them. Germline assignment: CDR1 MNHEY and CDR2 SMNVEV (reference sequence). The CDR3 runs to 14 residues. The CDR3 loop reads CASSLLGAGTEAFF. Here the CDR3 DNA reads TGTGCCAGCAGTTTATTAGGGGCTGGAACTGAAGCTTTCTTT.

The rearrangement links TRBV10-2 to TRBJ1-3; 10 bases are shared with TRBD1. Unmatched junction bases numbered 4, after V lost 10 bases and J lost 4 bases. The germline CDR1 and CDR2 sequences are WSHSY and SAAADI. This CDR3 has 13 amino acids. CDR3 nucleotide sequence: TGCGCCACGTGGGACAGGGGAGGAAACACCATATATTTT. Translation: CATWDRGGNTIYF.

This clone was picked up a small number of times. This rearrangement joins TRBV29-1 to TRBJ2-7, with 12 bases aligning to TRBD1. CDR1 is SQVTM and CDR2 is ANQGSEA in the germline V gene. With 4 bases clipped from V and 3 bases from J, the junction kept 13 bases outside the gene matches. This CDR3 contains 17 residues. The CDR3 loop reads CSVAIGTGGSRRYEQYF. The DNA for the CDR3 is TGCAGCGTTGCGATCGGGACAGGGGGCTCTAGGCGCTACGAGCAGTACTTC.

This sequence joins TRBV5-1 and TRBJ2-3; D remains ambiguous. Trimming shortened V by 2 bases and J by 4 bases, and 14 bases separated the two germline ends. The CDR3 spans 15 residues. CDR1 is SGHRS, CDR2 YFSETQ, per germline. CDR3 loop: CASSFISGEADTQYF. DNA for the CDR3: TGCGCCAGCAGCTTCATTTCTGGAGAGGCAGATACGCAGTATTTT.

The V gene is TRBV2, the J gene TRBJ1-1; 9 bases line up with TRBD1. The CDR3 loop spans 14 amino acids. Germline V gene lookup returns CDR1 SNHLY and CDR2 FYNNEI. J gave up 12 bases and V 7 bases, and 15 bases lay outside the gene matches. CDR3 sequence (DNA): TGTGCCAGCAAGTACCATGATGGGACAGGGTTGTCTTTCTTT. Translated, it gives CASKYHDGTGLSFF.

The chain joins TRBV25-1 to TRBJ2-7; D gene ambiguous. Trimming took 5 bases from V and 2 from J, leaving 13 bases between them. This CDR3 is 14 amino acids long. Germline lookup yields CDR1 MGHDK and CDR2 SYGVNS. Here the CDR3 reads CASSPPVATYEQYF. CDR3 in DNA: TGTGCCAGCAGTCCCCCGGTCGCCACCTACGAGCAGTACTTC.